This T cell receptor (beta chain) was found in a study of long-term antiretroviral therapy in people with HIV. Study conclusions and caveats: Pre-ART expanded clones dominated the repertoire at every time point.

Sequencing relied on immunoSEQ assay v3.0, run at survey level. Assay: immunoSEQ multiplex PCR; the TCRdb copy retains only in-frame clones and omits some. The repertoire consists of 30,000 to 40,000 clones, with 94% occurring once and the leading ten covering 3% to 4%. CDR3 length equals 15 residues. As to this clone: Antigen specificity is unknown.

Sequencing was performed on unsorted PBMCs, taken approximately 5.1 years after starting antiretroviral therapy. The genes are TRBV21-1 and TRBJ2-5; the table names TRBD1, a call not compared with the DNA. TRBV21-1 is a recognized pseudogene. The receptor's source is a woman between 45 and 60 years old with HIV. The CDR3 sequence: CASSKAPGTEETQYF. For the CDR3, the DNA is TGTGCCAGCAGCAAAGCGCCCGGGACAGAAGAGACCCAGTACTTC.